The 26 T cell receptor beta chains listed next were all sequenced from one sample in a study of response to subunit inactivated influenza vaccine. TCRdb analysed the RT-PCR reads with MiXCR anew, one entry per CDR3 protein. The sample holds 550,000 to 800,000 distinct CDR3 sequences, 15% to 18% seen once. The sequencing used PBMCs from blood, collected less than 13 days after vaccination. Receptors originate from a man between 45 and 60 years old who received an inactivated influenza vaccine.

This chain links TRBV4-3 with TRBJ1-5; D is uncertain. Germline CDR1 reads LGHNA; CDR2 reads YSLEER. The CDR3 has 17 amino acids. V shed 9 bases and J shed 0 bases, with 21 bases lying between them. The CDR3 region is CASSSGITAYSNQPQHF. DNA of the CDR3: TGCGCCAGTTCCTCTGGGATCACAGCTTATAGCAATCAGCCCCAGCATTTT.

The rearrangement joins TRBV29-1 to TRBJ2-4; D may correspond to TRBD1 or TRBD2 (5 bases each). Trimming pared 4 bases from V and 3 bases from J, leaving 10 bases between. The CDR3 runs to 13 residues. Germline V lookup: CDR1 SQVTM, CDR2 ANQGSEA. CDR3 sequence reads: CSVAGDGKNIQYF. The CDR3 DNA sequence: TGCAGCGTTGCTGGGGACGGCAAAAACATTCAGTACTTC. Complete variable domain (other parts from reference TRBV29-1 and TRBJ2-4): SAVISQKPSRDICQRGTSLTIQCQVDSQVTMMFWYRQQPGQSLTLIATANQGSEATYESGFVIDKFPISRPNLTFSTLTVSNMSPEDSSIYLCSVAGDGKNIQYFGAGTRLSVL.

The chain joins TRBV7-2 to TRBJ2-2, with D possibly TRBD1 on 6 matching bases. CDR1 and CDR2 (germline): SGHTA, FQGNSA. Trimming shortened V by 6 bases and J by 1 base, and 12 bases separated the two germline ends. The CDR3 sequence is 15 residues long. The CDR3 region has the DNA TGTGCCAGCAGTTTCCAGACAGGGAACACCGGGGAGCTGTTTTTT. Its translation: CASSFQTGNTGELFF.

This clonotype came up a few times. V gene TRBV4-2 combines with J gene TRBJ2-1, with D uncertain. Between the trimmed V and J ends, which lost 3 bases and 2 bases, there was a span of 14 bases. CDR3 length: 16 amino acids. Germline loops: CDR1 LGHNA, CDR2 YNFKEQ. CDR3 coding DNA: TGTGCCAGCAGCCATAGTGAGGCAGGACCCTACAATGAGCAGTTCTTC. Translated: CASSHSEAGPYNEQFF.

The sample holds many counts of this clonotype. Sequence at one end of the junction differs from germline and may be a read error. The rearrangement joins TRBV7-2 to TRBJ2-1, with TRBD2 matching over 8 bases. Per germline, CDR1 SGHTA and CDR2 FQGNSA. This CDR3 contains 16 residues. In nucleotides, the CDR3 is TGTGCCAGCAGCTTAGACGCGGGGGGCTCCTACAATGAGCAGCTCTTC. Translated: CASSLDAGGSYNEQLF.

V usage is TRBV6-1 and J usage is TRBJ1-4, with D unclear. Germline V gene lookup returns CDR1 MNHNS and CDR2 SASEGT. CDR3 length: 13 residues. V dropped 6 bases and J dropped 7 bases, with 12 bases sitting between them. This CDR3 reads CASSGRGGEKLFF. CDR3 DNA sequence: TGTGCCAGCAGCGGTCGGGGAGGTGAAAAACTGTTTTTT.

In this sample, this clonotype turned up many times. The chain couples TRBV6-1 to TRBJ2-1; D is undetermined. This CDR3 contains 16 residues. Germline loops: CDR1 MNHNS, CDR2 SASEGT. V lost 5 bases and J 5 bases, leaving 19 bases between the germline ends. The DNA of the CDR3 is TGTGCCAGCAGTACCCTGATGGGGAACCCCCACAATGAGCAGTTCTTC. Its translation is CASSTLMGNPHNEQFF.

CDR3: CFIGRGLATNEKLFF. The CDR3 DNA reads TGTTTTATCGGCCGAGGACTCGCAACTAATGAAAAACTGTTTTTT. The chain has TRBV6-7 and TRBJ1-4, with no clear D. Being an ORF, TRBV6-7 has a function that is uncertain. This CDR3 has 15 residues.

The rearrangement links TRBV2 to TRBJ2-2, with D unclear. In germline, CDR1 is SNHLY, CDR2 FYNNEI. The V end lost 8 bases, the J end lost 1 base, and 11 bases lay between the germline ends. The CDR3 is made up of 14 amino acids. CDR3 in DNA: TGTGCCAGCCCTAGGGCAGGGAACACCGGGGAGCTGTTTTTT. Amino acids: CASPRAGNTGELFF.

This clonotype occurred many times. V gene TRBV7-9 combines with J gene TRBJ2-1; D unclear. V was trimmed by 5 bases and J by 2 bases, leaving 10 bases between them. Germline CDR1 SEHNR, CDR2 FQNEAQ (reference sequence). CDR3 length equals 14 residues. The CDR3 is CASSPGVTYNEQFF. CDR3 coding DNA: TGTGCCAGCAGCCCGGGTGTAACCTACAATGAGCAGTTCTTC.

This chain joins TRBV28 and TRBJ2-5; D is perhaps TRBD1 (5 bases). This CDR3 is built from 15 residues. Between the trimmed V and J ends, which lost 6 bases and 1 base, there was a span of 15 bases. Germline loops: CDR1 MDHEN, CDR2 SYDVKM. CDR3 sequence reads: CASSPLRGFQETQYF. In DNA form, the CDR3 reads TGTGCCAGCAGCCCACTTAGGGGTTTCCAAGAGACCCAGTACTTC. Complete variable domain (other parts from reference TRBV28 and TRBJ2-5): DVKVTQSSRYLVKRTGEKVFLECVQDMDHENMFWYRQDPGLGLRLIYFSYDVKMKEKGDIPEGYSVSREKKERFSLILESASTNQTSMYLCASSPLRGFQETQYFGPGTRLLVL.

This clonotype showed up just once. The J gene is TRBJ2-2, the V gene TRBV24-1, with D possibly being TRBD1 or TRBD2 (5 bases each). V was trimmed by 1 base and J by 4 bases, leaving 12 bases between them. The CDR3 runs 16 residues. CDR1 is KGHDR, CDR2 SFDVKD, per germline. CDR3 protein: CATSDLARDGTGELFF. CDR3 in DNA: TGTGCCACCAGTGATTTAGCCCGGGACGGCACCGGGGAGCTGTTTTTT.

This clonotype showed up many times. The chain recombines TRBV6-1 with TRBJ2-1; D gene uncertain. With 7 bases removed from V and 7 bases from J, the gap between germline ends came to 11 bases. CDR1 is MNHNS, CDR2 SASEGT, per germline. This CDR3 is 12 amino acids long. CDR3 protein: CASMRVANEQFF. The CDR3 bases are TGTGCCAGCATGAGAGTTGCAAATGAGCAGTTCTTC.

There are a few counts of this clonotype. The chain combines TRBV15 with TRBJ2-5; D is perhaps TRBD1 (5 bases). Trimming shortened V by 0 bases and J by 5 bases, and 13 bases separated the two germline ends. This CDR3 comprises 15 residues. Germline CDR1 reads LNHNV; CDR2 reads YYDKDF (reference sequence). Written as DNA, the CDR3 is TGTGCCACCAGCAGAGATCCCCTAGGGGTCGAGACCCAGTACTTC. Residues: CATSRDPLGVETQYF.

This clonotype showed up many times. The chain combines TRBV7-9 with TRBJ2-7; 9 bases match TRBD1. Germline V gene sequence: CDR1 SEHNR, CDR2 FQNEAQ (reference sequence). The V gene end was trimmed by 5 bases and the J gene end by 2 bases; junction bases not matched to a gene: 7. The CDR3 covers 15 residues. The CDR3 loop is CASSPGQGLAYEQYF. The DNA of the CDR3 is TGTGCCAGCAGCCCTGGACAGGGGCTTGCCTACGAGCAGTACTTC.

This chain links TRBV11-2 with TRBJ2-1, with D perhaps matching TRBD2 (6 bases). CDR3 length: 13 amino acids. Between the trimmed V and J ends, which lost 5 bases and 10 bases, there was a span of 15 bases. CDR1 is SGHAT and CDR2 is FQNNGV in the germline V gene. The CDR3 region has the DNA TGTGCCAGCAGCACCATACTAGCATTGGAGCAGTTCTTC. Protein sequence: CASSTILALEQFF.

This clonotype was seen more than once but under ten times. V and J are TRBV20-1 and TRBJ1-4, with 9 bases lining up with TRBD1. The junction had 5 bases not matched to a gene; V was cut back by 4 bases and J by 8 bases. The germline gives CDR1 DFQATT, CDR2 SNEGSKA (reference sequence). The CDR3 totals 13 residues. CDR3 sequence (DNA): TGCAGTGCTACCACAGGGGGCGGGGAAAAACTGTTTTTT. As protein: CSATTGGGEKLFF.

The chain employs TRBV7-9 and TRBJ2-4, with TRBD1 matching over 8 bases. This CDR3 spans 15 amino acids. The V gene end was trimmed by 1 base and the J gene end by 3 bases; junction bases not matched to a gene: 2. The germline gives CDR1 SEHNR, CDR2 FQNEAQ (reference sequence). As DNA, the CDR3 is TGTGCCAGCAGCTTAGAGGGACAGGTCAAAAACATTCAGTACTTC. Its protein product is CASSLEGQVKNIQYF.

J is TRBJ2-7 and V is TRBV6-1; D uncertain. The CDR3 runs 12 residues. The germline CDR1 and CDR2 sequences are MNHNS and SASEGT. V lost 4 bases to trimming and J lost 0 bases, with 4 bases between them. CDR3 in amino acids: CASSAPSYEQYF. DNA of the CDR3: TGTGCCAGCAGTGCTCCCTCCTACGAGCAGTACTTC.

This chain's CDR3 is CASSYGLAPSSYNEQFF. The CDR3 nucleotides are TGTGCCAGCAGTTACGGGCTAGCGCCGAGCTCCTACAATGAGCAGTTCTTC. The J gene is TRBJ2-1, the V gene TRBV6-2 or TRBV6-3; possibly TRBD2 for D (6 bases). The germline CDR1 and CDR2 sequences are MNHEY and SVGEGT. The CDR3 has 17 amino acids. Trimming cost V 2 bases and J 0 bases, with 14 bases left between them.

This clonotype has a handful of counts. The rearrangement uses TRBV5-1 and TRBJ1-6; no reliable D call. V lost 6 bases and J lost 8, with 18 bases in between. Per germline, CDR1 SGHRS and CDR2 YFSETQ. The CDR3 spans 15 residues. This CDR3 reads CASNSGDGLYSPLHF. In nucleotides, the CDR3 is TGCGCCAGCAACAGTGGTGACGGGTTGTATTCACCCCTCCACTTT.

There are a few counts of this clonotype. For the CDR3, the DNA is TGTGCCAGCAGGCCCCTAGCGGGAGGGGTCGGTGAGCAGTTCTTC. Its protein product is CASRPLAGGVGEQFF. The chain joins TRBV7-9 to TRBJ2-1; 12 nucleotides agree with TRBD2. Germline V lookup: CDR1 SEHNR, CDR2 FQNEAQ (reference sequence). There are 15 residues in the CDR3. Unmatched junction bases numbered 9, after V lost 6 bases and J lost 9 bases.

This clonotype was recorded a few times. J is TRBJ1-2 and V is TRBV6-5; D not certain. The CDR3 consists of 13 residues. Per germline, CDR1 MNHEY and CDR2 SVGAGI. V gave up 0 bases and J gave up 7 bases, with 9 bases separating them. The CDR3 DNA sequence: TGTGCCAGCAGTTACTCGTCAGGATCTGGCTACACCTTC. Translated: CASSYSSGSGYTF.

This clonotype showed up just a few times. The genes are TRBV4-3 and TRBJ2-5, with unresolved D. Per germline, CDR1 LGHNA and CDR2 YSLEER. CDR3 length: 13 amino acids. The V end was cut by 1 base, the J end by 4 bases, with 7 bases between. Here the CDR3 reads CASSQVLGETQYF. CDR3 in DNA: TGCGCCAGCAGCCAAGTTCTGGGAGAGACCCAGTACTTC.

This clonotype has a count of ten or more. This chain joins TRBV10-3 and TRBJ2-1; TRBD1 aligns across 10 bases. CDR3 size: 16 residues. Per germline, CDR1 ENHRY and CDR2 SYGVKD. V was clipped by 4 bases and J by 4 bases; unmatched bases: 7. The CDR3 sequence is CAISGIRDRGYNEQFF. CDR3 nucleotides: TGTGCCATCAGTGGAATCCGGGACAGGGGATACAATGAGCAGTTCTTC.

The V gene is TRBV6-2 or TRBV6-3, the J gene TRBJ1-5; 11 bases line up with TRBD1. Germline-derived CDR1 and CDR2 are MNHEY and SVGEGT. The ends lost 5 bases at V and 7 bases at J; junction bases unmatched: 4. The CDR3 is made up of 14 amino acids. CDR3 sequence reads: CASSGTGGRQPQHF. The CDR3 DNA follows: TGTGCCAGCAGTGGGACAGGGGGACGCCAGCCCCAGCATTTT.